This passage covers 17 T cell receptor beta chains from one sample sequenced in a study of shared clonotypes between healthy human individuals. CD45RO-negative CD8 cells positively selected for CCR7 made up the naive population, which excluded terminally differentiated effector memory CD45RA+ cells. Profiled with immunoSEQ multiplex PCR; TCRdb holds only in-frame clones, not every one. The sample lists 800,000 or so clones, around 96% seen once, with 0.2% to 0.25% in the top ten. Sequencing used naive CD8+ T cells sorted from blood. These receptors were obtained from a man aged 25 to 45 in good health.

The chain couples TRBV4-3 to TRBJ2-7; possibly TRBD1 for D (5 bases). Germline V gives CDR1 LGHNA, CDR2 YSLEER. V shed 1 base and J shed 2 bases, with 18 bases lying between them. The CDR3 contains 17 residues. The CDR3 reads CASSQGSGWLNPYEQYF. CDR3 DNA: TGCGCCAGCAGCCAAGGGTCAGGGTGGCTGAATCCCTACGAGCAGTACTTC.

The chain joins TRBV27 to TRBJ1-2; D is possibly TRBD1 (6 bases). The germline V gene has CDR1 MNHEY and CDR2 SMNVEV (reference sequence). The CDR3 has 13 amino acids. Between the trimmed V and J ends, which lost 6 bases and 6 bases, there was a span of 14 bases. CDR3 loop: CASSDRQVDGYTF. Written as DNA, the CDR3 is TGTGCCAGCAGCGACAGACAGGTTGATGGCTACACCTTC.

CDR3 sequence (DNA): TGTGCCAGAGGGACTAGCGGCTCCTACAATGAGCAGTTCTTC. This translates into CARGTSGSYNEQFF. V usage is TRBV2 and J usage is TRBJ2-1; 11 nucleotides agree with TRBD2. This CDR3 comprises 14 residues. With 9 bases clipped from V and 0 bases from J, the junction kept 1 base outside the gene matches. CDR1 is SNHLY, CDR2 FYNNEI, per germline.

V and J are TRBV9 and TRBJ2-5, with 8 bases matching TRBD2. The CDR3 is 14 residues long. Trimming removed 2 bases from V and 4 bases from J; junction bases left unmatched: 4. The germline gives CDR1 SGDLS, CDR2 YYNGEE. Here the CDR3 reads CASSVSAGVETQYF. The CDR3 DNA is TGTGCCAGCAGCGTCTCAGCGGGAGTAGAGACCCAGTACTTC.

The chain links TRBV15 to TRBJ1-1; a possible D gene is TRBD1 (5 bases). The CDR3 sequence is 14 residues long. V was cut by 3 bases and J by 8 bases, with 16 bases left in between. Germline-derived CDR1 and CDR2 are LNHNV and YYDKDF (reference sequence). Written as DNA, the CDR3 is TGTGCCACCAGCAGCCTGACATTGGACAAAGAAGCTTTCTTT. This sequence encodes CATSSLTLDKEAFF.

This sequence joins TRBV7-9 and TRBJ1-4; D is unresolved. The V and J ends lost 3 bases and 5 bases respectively, with 10 bases between them. CDR3 length: 14 amino acids. The germline V gene encodes CDR1 SEHNR and CDR2 FQNEAQ (reference sequence). DNA of the CDR3: TGTGCCAGCAGCTTCGAGGGTGGCAATGAAAAACTGTTTTTT. This codes for CASSFEGGNEKLFF.

This chain connects TRBV12-2 to TRBJ2-5. TRBV12-2 is reported as a pseudogene. The CDR3 extends over 14 amino acids. DNA for the CDR3: TGTGCAAGTCGCTTAGGATCGGCAGAAGAGACCCAGTACTTC. Its protein is CASRLGSAEETQYF.

The genes are TRBV2 and TRBJ2-2; D unclear. CDR3 length: 14 amino acids. Trimming left V 3 bases short and J 4 bases short, with 9 bases between. CDR1 and CDR2 from the germline V gene are SNHLY and FYNNEI. The CDR3 DNA reads as TGTGCCAGCAGTGACCTGGCTAGCACCGGGGAGCTGTTTTTT. It codes for CASSDLASTGELFF.

DNA of the CDR3: TGCGCCAGCAGCCAAGTTGGGTCTGTCTGGAACACTGAAGCTTTCTTT. This translates into CASSQVGSVWNTEAFF. The V gene is TRBV4-1, the J gene TRBJ1-1; D is ambiguous. The length of the CDR3 is 16 residues. Trimming cost V 1 base and J 1 base, with 13 bases left between them. Germline V gene sequence: CDR1 MGHRA, CDR2 YSYEKL.

Of note for this clone: A read error may account for a junction end that differs from germline. The chain combines TRBV28 with TRBJ1-5; D remains unclear. This CDR3 contains 13 residues. CDR1 and CDR2 (germline): MDHEN, SYDVKM. DNA of the CDR3: TGTGCCAGCCGTTTCCCGGGCAATCAGCCCCAGCATTTT. It encodes CASRFPGNQPQHF. Supplemented by reference TRBV28 and TRBJ1-5, the full variable domain reads DVKVTQSSRYLVKRTGEKVFLECVQDMDHENMFWYRQDPGLGLRLIYFSYDVKMKEKGDIPEGYSVSREKKERFSLILESASTNQTSMYLCASRFPGNQPQHFGDGTRLSIL.

In the case of this clone: Other DNA sequences in the sample encode the same CDR3. The gene calls are TRBV9 and TRBJ2-7; a weak D match, TRBD2 (5 bases). V lost 3 bases and J lost 1, with 11 bases in between. Per the germline V gene, CDR1 is SGDLS and CDR2 is YYNGEE. CDR3 length equals 14 residues. The CDR3 reads CASSGRGSSYEQYF. For the CDR3, the DNA is TGTGCCAGCAGCGGTAGAGGGAGTTCCTACGAGCAGTACTTC.

The rearrangement joins TRBV5-1 to TRBJ1-2; D gene ambiguous. Trimming took off 9 bases at V and 4 bases at J, with 10 bases between the two ends. The germline V gene encodes CDR1 SGHRS and CDR2 YFSETQ. CDR3 length equals 11 residues. The CDR3 loop is CATGEFYGYTF. DNA for the CDR3: TGCGCCACCGGGGAGTTCTATGGCTACACCTTC.

The V and J genes are TRBV10-3 and TRBJ1-4; 8 positions agree with TRBD1. This CDR3 comprises 21 residues. CDR1 is ENHRY, CDR2 SYGVKD, per germline. V dropped 2 bases and J dropped 0; count of bases not matched to a gene: 17. CDR3 residues: CAISETRTGGKQVATNEKLFF. For the CDR3, the DNA is TGTGCCATCAGTGAGACCCGAACAGGGGGAAAACAGGTTGCAACTAATGAAAAACTGTTTTTT.

About this clone itself: The sample has other DNA sequences that encode this CDR3 too. The V gene is TRBV5-6, the J gene TRBJ1-5; the D gene is possibly TRBD1 (5 bases). Germline assignment: CDR1 SGHDT and CDR2 YYEEEE. The CDR3 is made up of 13 amino acids. Trimming removed 0 bases from V and 7 bases from J, with 8 bases in between. The CDR3 bases are TGTGCCAGCAGCTTGGGGGGCGGGCAGCCCCAGCATTTT. Encoded protein: CASSLGGGQPQHF.

V gene TRBV19 combines with J gene TRBJ2-1; 11 nucleotides line up with TRBD2. Trimming cost V 3 bases and J 10 bases; bases outside gene matches: 11. Looked up from germline, CDR1 is LNHDA and CDR2 is SQIVND (reference sequence). CDR3 length: 16 residues. CDR3 in DNA: TGTGCCAGTAGTATCATAGCGGGAGGGCCGTTTGACGAGCAGTTCTTC. Protein product: CASSIIAGGPFDEQFF.

The chain uses TRBV11-2 and TRBJ2-1; TRBD1 might be the D (5 bases). Looked up from germline, CDR1 is SGHAT and CDR2 is FQNNGV. The CDR3 is 16 residues long. Trimming removed 2 bases from V and 0 bases from J, with 11 bases in between. CDR3 coding DNA: TGTGCCAGCAGCTTACTCAGGGTCAGCTCCTACAATGAGCAGTTCTTC. Translating gives CASSLLRVSSYNEQFF.

This clone showed up just once. V and J are TRBV7-9 and TRBJ2-3; D ambiguous. The CDR3 is 15 residues long. V was pared by 5 bases and J by 0 bases, with 12 bases between. Germline V gene lookup returns CDR1 SEHNR and CDR2 FQNEAQ (reference sequence). The CDR3: CASSHTDSSTDTQYF. The CDR3 region has the DNA TGTGCCAGCAGCCACACAGATTCTAGCACAGATACGCAGTATTTT.